This passage covers 10 T cell receptor beta chains from one sample sequenced in a study of blood T cell repertoires in COVID-19. Libraries were prepared by immunoSEQ multiplex PCR; TCRdb keeps only in-frame clonotypes and omits some of them. The sample carries roughly 250,000 clones, around 87% recorded once. Sequencing was carried out using PBMCs or T cells enriched from blood (not recorded which). All receptors come from a woman between 50 and 59 years old who had recovered from COVID-19.

The chain employs TRBV5-4 and TRBJ1-1; 10 positions agree with TRBD1. Germline values: CDR1 SGHNT, CDR2 YYREEE (reference sequence). The J segment lost 4 bases and the V segment lost 0 bases, leaving 3 bases of the junction unmatched. The CDR3 runs to 15 residues. The CDR3 DNA follows: TGTGCCAGCAGCTTGGGGGGACAGGGGTTCACTGAAGCTTTCTTT. This codes for CASSLGGQGFTEAFF.

V gene TRBV28 combines with J gene TRBJ2-1, with 14 bases lining up with TRBD2. V shed 6 bases, J shed 7 bases, and the junction held 5 bases outside the gene matches. Germline assignment: CDR1 MDHEN and CDR2 SYDVKM. This CDR3 is built from 15 residues. CDR3 in amino acids: CASRIGTSGGNEQFF. CDR3 bases: TGTGCCAGCAGAATCGGGACTAGCGGGGGTAATGAGCAGTTCTTC. Full variable domain (outside the CDR3, taken from reference TRBV28 and TRBJ2-1): DVKVTQSSRYLVKRTGEKVFLECVQDMDHENMFWYRQDPGLGLRLIYFSYDVKMKEKGDIPEGYSVSREKKERFSLILESASTNQTSMYLCASRIGTSGGNEQFFGPGTRLTVL.

The rearrangement uses TRBV4-3 and TRBJ2-3; 7 bases match TRBD2. This CDR3 contains 15 residues. V was pared by 0 bases and J by 3 bases, with 3 bases of the junction left unmatched. In germline, CDR1 is LGHNA, CDR2 YSLEER. The CDR3 loop is CASSQDLAATDTQYF. CDR3 DNA sequence: TGCGCCAGCAGCCAAGACCTAGCGGCTACAGATACGCAGTATTTT.

The chain combines TRBV19 with TRBJ1-5, with D perhaps TRBD1 (5 bases). The germline gives CDR1 LNHDA, CDR2 SQIVND (reference sequence). The length of the CDR3 is 15 residues. Trimming pared 5 bases from V and 5 bases from J, leaving 16 bases between. The CDR3 region has the DNA TGTGCCAGTAGTCGCCTGCCGGAGGGGTATCAGCCCCAGCATTTT. It translates to CASSRLPEGYQPQHF. Full variable domain (outside the CDR3, taken from reference TRBV19 and TRBJ1-5): DGGITQSPKYLFRKEGQNVTLSCEQNLNHDAMYWYRQDPGQGLRLIYYSQIVNDFQKGDIAEGYSVSREKKESFPLTVTSAQKNPTAFYLCASSRLPEGYQPQHFGDGTRLSIL.

V is TRBV5-1 and J is TRBJ2-5, with D uncertain. This CDR3 comprises 14 residues. Per the germline V gene, CDR1 is SGHRS and CDR2 is YFSETQ. V was clipped by 1 base and J by 1 base, with 8 bases between them. CDR3 region: CASSLLGPQETQYF. As DNA, the CDR3 is TGCGCCAGCAGCTTGTTGGGCCCCCAAGAGACCCAGTACTTC. Drawing the rest from reference TRBV5-1 and TRBJ2-5, the complete variable domain is KAGVTQTPRYLIKTRGQQVTLSCSPISGHRSVSWYQQTPGQGLQFLFEYFSETQRNKGNFPGRFSGRQFSNSRSEMNVSTLELGDSALYLCASSLLGPQETQYFGPGTRLLVL.

The rearrangement joins TRBV5-1 to TRBJ1-6; 8 nucleotides match TRBD1. V was clipped by 4 bases and J by 5 bases; unmatched bases: 5. This CDR3 region has 15 residues. Germline V lookup: CDR1 SGHRS, CDR2 YFSETQ. The CDR3 reads CASSTQTGDNSPLHF. CDR3 DNA: TGCGCCAGCAGCACCCAGACAGGGGATAATTCACCCCTCCACTTT.

The rearrangement uses TRBV30 and TRBJ2-7; 8 nucleotides agree with TRBD2. The CDR3 has 13 amino acids. Germline V gives CDR1 GTSNPN, CDR2 SVGIG (reference sequence). The V gene end was trimmed by 7 bases and the J gene end by 1 base; junction bases not matched to a gene: 6. CDR3 residues: CAYDSSGSYEQYF. The CDR3 nucleotides read TGTGCCTATGACTCTAGCGGGTCCTACGAGCAGTACTTC.

The gene calls are TRBV7-9 and TRBJ2-4; maybe TRBD2 (5 bases). V shed 0 bases and J shed 0 bases, with 6 bases lying between them. Germline V gene lookup returns CDR1 SEHNR and CDR2 FQNEAQ (reference sequence). The CDR3 contains 15 residues. The CDR3 DNA sequence: TGTGCCAGCAGCTTAGCCGGGGAAGCCAAAAACATTCAGTACTTC. It is translated as CASSLAGEAKNIQYF.

The V gene is TRBV18, the J gene TRBJ1-1, with 10 positions matching TRBD1. Germline CDR1 KGHSH, CDR2 LQKENI. The J segment lost 7 bases and the V segment lost 4 bases, leaving 3 bases of the junction unmatched. CDR3 length: 13 amino acids. CDR3 DNA sequence: TGTGCCAGCTCACGGACAGGGGGTAATGAAGCTTTCTTT. Translated: CASSRTGGNEAFF.

The rearrangement links TRBV10-1 to TRBJ2-1, with 7 nucleotides matching TRBD1. The germline V gene encodes CDR1 WNHNN and CDR2 SYGVQD (reference sequence). J lost 13 bases, V lost 2 bases, and 8 bases had no gene match. CDR3 length equals 13 residues. The CDR3 loop is CASSEEWQGDQFF. DNA for the CDR3: TGCGCCAGCAGTGAGGAGTGGCAGGGGGACCAGTTCTTC.